Below are 19 T cell receptor beta chains sequenced from a single sample in a study of OX40 agonist ivuxolimab in advanced cancers. Produced via immunoSEQ multiplex PCR; TCRdb's table is partial and in-frame only. The sample includes thousands of clones, about 66% seen only once; the top ten take 42%. The specimen comprised CD4+ or CD8+ T cells sorted from blood, sampled in a trial of the OX40 agonist ivuxolimab. The receptors were sampled from an adult with an advanced solid tumor such as melanoma, head and neck, liver or kidney cancer.

The chain carries TRBV2 and TRBJ1-5, with D unclear. Germline V lookup: CDR1 SNHLY, CDR2 FYNNEI. Trimming took off 4 bases at V and 6 bases at J, with 10 bases between the two ends. The CDR3 is made up of 13 amino acids. Here the CDR3 DNA reads TGTGCCAGCAGTGCGGGGTTGGGTCAGCCCCAGCATTTT. Translating gives CASSAGLGQPQHF. Drawing the rest from reference TRBV2 and TRBJ1-5, the complete variable domain is EPEVTQTPSHQVTQMGQEVILRCVPISNHLYFYWYRQILGQKVEFLVSFYNNEISEKSEIFDDQFSVERPDGSNFTLKIRSTKLEDSAMYFCASSAGLGQPQHFGDGTRLSIL.

This clone came up once. This chain joins TRBV13 and TRBJ2-7; tentatively, D is TRBD1 (6 bases). This CDR3 has 15 residues. The germline V and J ends were trimmed by 1 base and 7 bases, with 17 bases remaining between them. Germline V gene lookup returns CDR1 PRHDT and CDR2 FYEKMQ (reference sequence). CDR3: CASSLEGGPRTEQYF. The CDR3 region has the DNA TGTGCCAGCAGCTTAGAAGGGGGACCGCGGACAGAGCAGTACTTC.

The genes are TRBV11-2 and TRBJ1-2; TRBD1 is a possible D gene (5 bases). CDR1 is SGHAT, CDR2 FQNNGV, per germline. CDR3 size: 14 residues. The CDR3 here is CGARAGRGWYGYTF. CDR3 nucleotides: TGTGGTGCGCGGGCGGGGAGGGGCTGGTATGGCTACACCTTC.

This clone was detected only once. The genes are TRBV6-4 and TRBJ1-1; D is undetermined. The V gene lost 4 bases and the J gene lost 0 bases, with 12 bases spanning the gap. CDR1 is MRHNA, CDR2 SNTAGT, per germline. CDR3 length: 15 amino acids. CDR3 amino acids: CASSGPGPLNTEAFF. CDR3 bases: TGTGCCAGCAGTGGCCCCGGGCCCTTGAACACTGAAGCTTTCTTT.

This clone has just a few counts. The rearrangement links TRBV18 to TRBJ1-2; 7 bases map to TRBD1. The CDR3 is made up of 15 amino acids. The V and J ends lost 3 bases and 6 bases, in that order; junction bases with no gene match: 10. Germline V lookup: CDR1 KGHSH, CDR2 LQKENI. The CDR3 is CASSPWDDRVNGYTF. CDR3 DNA: TGTGCCAGCTCACCGTGGGATGACAGGGTCAATGGCTACACCTTC.

The chain uses TRBV28 and TRBJ2-2, with 7 bases aligning to TRBD1. This CDR3 comprises 13 residues. The junction had 4 bases not matched to a gene; V was cut back by 10 bases and J by 2 bases. The germline gives CDR1 MDHEN, CDR2 SYDVKM. The CDR3 bases are TGTGCCACCCGACAGGGTAACACCGGGGAGCTGTTTTTT. Protein sequence: CATRQGNTGELFF.

The J gene is TRBJ2-7, the V gene TRBV20-1; a weak D match, TRBD2 (6 bases). The V gene lost 5 bases and the J gene lost 8 bases, with 13 bases spanning the gap. Germline V gives CDR1 DFQATT, CDR2 SNEGSKA (reference sequence). The CDR3 runs to 11 residues. The CDR3 sequence is CSAGGERQQYF. The CDR3 DNA reads as TGCAGTGCTGGCGGGGAGCGACAGCAGTACTTC.

V usage is TRBV6-1 and J usage is TRBJ1-2; D possibly corresponds to TRBD1 (6 bases). Germline V gene data show CDR1 as MNHNS and CDR2 as SASEGT. The CDR3 sequence is 16 residues long. Trimming left V 0 bases short and J 4 bases short, with 15 bases between. CDR3 amino acids: CASSEARWTDFYGYTF. CDR3 nucleotide sequence: TGTGCCAGCAGTGAAGCGCGTTGGACAGACTTCTATGGCTACACCTTC.

This clone came up a few times. The gene calls are TRBV4-2 and TRBJ1-2; no clear D. This CDR3 is built from 16 residues. The V gene lost 5 bases and the J gene lost 0 bases, with 16 bases spanning the gap. The germline V gene encodes CDR1 LGHNA and CDR2 YNFKEQ. Here the CDR3 reads CASSLAYNRANYGYTF. The CDR3 coding sequence is TGTGCCAGCAGCTTAGCGTATAACAGAGCTAACTATGGCTACACCTTC.

The CDR3 region is CASSIGTATNEKLFF. The CDR3 bases are TGTGCCAGTAGTATAGGGACGGCCACTAATGAAAAACTGTTTTTT. V is TRBV19 and J is TRBJ1-4; unclear D gene. Per germline, CDR1 LNHDA and CDR2 SQIVND (reference sequence). This CDR3 comprises 15 residues. V was cut by 1 base and J by 2 bases, with 8 bases left in between. The whole variable domain, remainder taken from reference TRBV19 and TRBJ1-4, is DGGITQSPKYLFRKEGQNVTLSCEQNLNHDAMYWYRQDPGQGLRLIYYSQIVNDFQKGDIAEGYSVSREKKESFPLTVTSAQKNPTAFYLCASSIGTATNEKLFFGSGTQLSVL.

This clone was counted many times. The chain joins TRBV19 to TRBJ2-1; TRBD1 or TRBD2 may be the D gene (5 bases each). This CDR3 has 17 amino acids. CDR1 and CDR2 (germline): LNHDA, SQIVND (reference sequence). V was pared by 5 bases and J by 0 bases, with 17 bases between. The CDR3 protein is CASSPGALPSSYNEQFF. In nucleotides, the CDR3 is TGTGCCAGTAGTCCCGGGGCCCTACCCAGCTCCTACAATGAGCAGTTCTTC.

In the case of this clone: At the DNA level, this CDR3 is encoded by other sequences in the same sample as well. V is TRBV9 and J is TRBJ2-2; 8 bases match TRBD1. The CDR3 covers 15 residues. Germline V CDR1 and CDR2: SGDLS, YYNGEE. With V trimmed by 4 bases and J by 1 base, 3 bases remained unmatched. CDR3 protein: CASSPGTGNTGELFF. As DNA, the CDR3 is TGTGCCAGCAGCCCGGGGACAGGGAACACCGGGGAGCTGTTTTTT.

The chain links TRBV5-1 to TRBJ2-3, with TRBD2 as a possible D gene (6 bases). Germline assignment: CDR1 SGHRS and CDR2 YFSETQ. The CDR3 totals 18 residues. V lost 0 bases to trimming and J lost 0 bases, with 17 bases between them. CDR3 sequence: CASSLGLSGLSSTDTQYF. The DNA for the CDR3 is TGCGCCAGCAGCTTGGGACTTAGCGGACTCTCTAGCACAGATACGCAGTATTTT.

Only one count was recorded for this clone. The chain is built from TRBV7-9 and TRBJ2-1; 12 bases agree with TRBD2. Germline values: CDR1 SEHNR, CDR2 FQNEAQ (reference sequence). This CDR3 region has 16 residues. V lost 5 bases to trimming and J lost 4 bases; unmatched junction nucleotides: 6. CDR3 sequence reads: CASSQETSGSYNEQFF. CDR3 in DNA: TGTGCCAGCAGCCAAGAGACTAGCGGGAGTTACAATGAGCAGTTCTTC.

This rearrangement joins TRBV7-3 to TRBJ2-7; D might be TRBD2 (7 bases). Germline loops: CDR1 SGHTA, CDR2 FQGTGA. The length of the CDR3 is 15 residues. The V end was cut by 5 bases, the J end by 5 bases, with 19 bases between. CDR3 in amino acids: CASSTGTAGANEQYF. CDR3 DNA: TGTGCCAGCAGCACAGGGACGGCGGGAGCGAACGAGCAGTACTTC.

The chain recombines TRBV19 with TRBJ2-2; D may correspond to TRBD1 or TRBD2 (5 bases each). Germline V gives CDR1 LNHDA, CDR2 SQIVND (reference sequence). The CDR3 extends over 12 amino acids. The ends were cut back, 7 bases at V and 9 bases at J, with 12 bases in the middle. CDR3 sequence (DNA): TGTGCCAGTACCTTAGGGGAGAGGGAGCTGTTTTTT. This translates into CASTLGERELFF. Full variable domain (remainder filled in from reference TRBV19 and TRBJ2-2): DGGITQSPKYLFRKEGQNVTLSCEQNLNHDAMYWYRQDPGQGLRLIYYSQIVNDFQKGDIAEGYSVSREKKESFPLTVTSAQKNPTAFYLCASTLGERELFFGEGSRLTVL.

This clone is deemed medium-sized. CDR3 in amino acids: CASSLGPTGGNEQFF. The CDR3 DNA sequence: TGTGCCAGCAGCTTAGGGCCGACAGGGGGCAATGAGCAGTTCTTC. The chain combines TRBV11-3 with TRBJ2-1, with 9 bases matching TRBD1. The germline V gene has CDR1 SGHNT and CDR2 YENEEA. The CDR3 has 15 residues. With 1 base clipped from V and 6 bases from J, the junction kept 4 bases outside the gene matches.

This chain connects TRBV10-3 to TRBJ2-7; D unresolved. The CDR3 is 11 residues long. Trimming cost V 6 bases and J 6 bases, with 9 bases left between them. The germline V gene has CDR1 ENHRY and CDR2 SYGVKD. Here the CDR3 reads CAIRIGGEQYF. CDR3 in DNA: TGTGCCATCAGGATAGGTGGCGAGCAGTACTTC.

This chain uses TRBV6-4 with TRBJ2-7, with TRBD2 matching over 9 bases. This CDR3 is 14 amino acids long. The germline V gene encodes CDR1 MRHNA and CDR2 SNTAGT. Unmatched junction bases numbered 0, after V lost 3 bases and J lost 0 bases. CDR3 sequence reads: CASSELAGSYEQYF. For the CDR3, the DNA is TGTGCCAGCAGTGAACTAGCGGGCTCCTACGAGCAGTACTTC.